The clone carrying this TCR beta chain was detected only a few times. This record belongs to a study of blood T cells in healthy people across ages. There are 15 residues in the CDR3. The V and J ends lost 3 bases and 7 bases, in that order; junction bases with no gene match: 11. CDR1 and CDR2 from the germline V gene are SEHNR and FQNEAQ (reference sequence). Combining a sample-barcoded 5' primer with a J-beta primer mix, a second PCR ran for roughly 6 to 12 cycles. MiXCR, run by TCRdb on the 5' RACE reads, gives a single entry per CDR3 protein. Counted here are about 640,000 distinct CDR3 sequences, about 54% occurring once; the ten biggest clones make up over 35%.

The material sequenced was blood. The clonotype was recovered from a man aged 55 to 70 in good health. The rearrangement joins TRBV7-9 to TRBJ2-7; 8 bases agree with TRBD1. For the CDR3, the DNA is TGTGCCAGCAGCTTTCCTCGGACAGGGTCTGAAGAGCAGTACTTC. It encodes CASSFPRTGSEEQYF.